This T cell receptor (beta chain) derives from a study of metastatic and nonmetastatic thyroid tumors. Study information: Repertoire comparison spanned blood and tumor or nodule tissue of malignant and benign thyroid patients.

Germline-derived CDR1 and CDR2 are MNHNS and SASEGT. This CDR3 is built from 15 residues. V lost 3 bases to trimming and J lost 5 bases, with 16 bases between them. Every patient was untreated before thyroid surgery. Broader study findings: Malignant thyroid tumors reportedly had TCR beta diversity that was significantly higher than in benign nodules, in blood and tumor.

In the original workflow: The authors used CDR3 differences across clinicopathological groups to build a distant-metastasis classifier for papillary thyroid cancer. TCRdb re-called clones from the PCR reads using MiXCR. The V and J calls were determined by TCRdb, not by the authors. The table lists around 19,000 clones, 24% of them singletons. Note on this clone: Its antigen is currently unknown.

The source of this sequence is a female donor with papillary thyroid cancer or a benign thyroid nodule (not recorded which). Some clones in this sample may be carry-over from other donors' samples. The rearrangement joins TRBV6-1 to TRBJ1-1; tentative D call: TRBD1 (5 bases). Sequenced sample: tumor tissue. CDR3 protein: CASSENLQVTTEAFF. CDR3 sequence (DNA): TGTGCCAGCAGTGAGAATCTACAGGTTACGACTGAAGCTTTCTTT.